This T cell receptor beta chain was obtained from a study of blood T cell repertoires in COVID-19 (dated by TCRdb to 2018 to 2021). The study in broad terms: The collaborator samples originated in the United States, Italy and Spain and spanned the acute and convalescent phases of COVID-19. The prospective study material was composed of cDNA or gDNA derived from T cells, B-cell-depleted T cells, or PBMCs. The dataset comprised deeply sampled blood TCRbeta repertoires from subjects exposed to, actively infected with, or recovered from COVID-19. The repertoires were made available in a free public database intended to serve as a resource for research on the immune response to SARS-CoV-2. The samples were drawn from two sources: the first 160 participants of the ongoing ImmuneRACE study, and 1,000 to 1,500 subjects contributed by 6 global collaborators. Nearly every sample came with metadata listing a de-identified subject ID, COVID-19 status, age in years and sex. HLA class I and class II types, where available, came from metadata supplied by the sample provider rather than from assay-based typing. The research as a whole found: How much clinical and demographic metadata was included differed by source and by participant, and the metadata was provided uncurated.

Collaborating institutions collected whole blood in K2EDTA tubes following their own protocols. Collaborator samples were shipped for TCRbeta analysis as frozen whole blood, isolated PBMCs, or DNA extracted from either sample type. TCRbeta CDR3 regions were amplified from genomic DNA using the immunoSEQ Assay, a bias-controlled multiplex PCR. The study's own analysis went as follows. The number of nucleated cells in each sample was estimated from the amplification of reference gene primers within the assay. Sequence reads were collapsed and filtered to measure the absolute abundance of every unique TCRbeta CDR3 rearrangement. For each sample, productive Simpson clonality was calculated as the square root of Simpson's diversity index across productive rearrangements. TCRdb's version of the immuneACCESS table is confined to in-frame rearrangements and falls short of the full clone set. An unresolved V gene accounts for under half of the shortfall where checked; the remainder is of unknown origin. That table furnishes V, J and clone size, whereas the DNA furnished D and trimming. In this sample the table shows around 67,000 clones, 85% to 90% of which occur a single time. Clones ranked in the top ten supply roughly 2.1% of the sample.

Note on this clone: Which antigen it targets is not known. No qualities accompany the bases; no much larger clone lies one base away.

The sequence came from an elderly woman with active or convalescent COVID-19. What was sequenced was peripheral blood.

The nucleotide sequence is TGTGCCAGCTCACCACAGGAGGGGGCGGTGAACACTGAAGCTTTCTTT. It codes for CASSPQEGAVNTEAFF. The rearrangement combines TRBV18 with TRBJ1-1; TRBD1 lines up with 7 middle nucleotides. V ends up 1 base short and J 0 bases short, with an unmatched junction base count of 5. According to the germline V gene, CDR1 reads KGHSH and CDR2 reads LQKENI. The CDR3 runs 16 amino acids, cysteine and phenylalanine included. Just CDR3 DNA is preserved here, 48 bases in frame from base 1.